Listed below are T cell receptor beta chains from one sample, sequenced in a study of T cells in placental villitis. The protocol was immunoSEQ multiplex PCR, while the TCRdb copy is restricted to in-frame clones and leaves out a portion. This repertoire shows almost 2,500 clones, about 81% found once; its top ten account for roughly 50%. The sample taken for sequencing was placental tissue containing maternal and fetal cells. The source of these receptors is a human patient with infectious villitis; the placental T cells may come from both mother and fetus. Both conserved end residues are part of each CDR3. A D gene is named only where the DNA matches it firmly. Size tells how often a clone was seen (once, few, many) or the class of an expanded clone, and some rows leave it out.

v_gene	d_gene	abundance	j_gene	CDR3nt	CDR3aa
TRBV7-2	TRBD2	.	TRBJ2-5	TGTGCCAGCAGCCGGGCGGGGGGGCAAGAGACCCAGTACTTC	CASSRAGGQETQYF
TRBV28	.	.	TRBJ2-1	TGTGCCACAGGCAGGGTCTCGAGTTCCCCCAGGCAGTTCTTC	CATGRVSSSPRQFF
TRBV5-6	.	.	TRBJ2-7	TGTGCCAGCAGGCGCCTGGACGGCTACGAGCAGTACTTC	CASRRLDGYEQYF
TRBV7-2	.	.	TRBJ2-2	TGTGCCAGCAGCTTAGTCGGGGCGAACACCGGGGAGCTGTTTTTT	CASSLVGANTGELFF
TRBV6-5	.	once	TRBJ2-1	TGTGCCAGCAGTCTTACTCTATCTAGCCGGCAGTTCTTC	CASSLTLSSRQFF
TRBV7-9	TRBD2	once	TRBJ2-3	TGTGCCAGCAGCTTTTCCGCCCGAACTAGCGGGAAGTATTTT	CASSFSARTSGKYF
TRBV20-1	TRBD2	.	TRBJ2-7	TGCAGTGCTAGTAGAGGGGCTAGCGGGAGGGTCTACGAGCAGTACTTC	CSASRGASGRVYEQYF
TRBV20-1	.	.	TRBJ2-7	TGCAGTGCTGGAGGGTCCGAGCAGTACTTC	CSAGGSEQYF
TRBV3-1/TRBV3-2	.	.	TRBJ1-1	TGTGCCAGCAGCCAAGTCGCGGGGGGCACTGAAGCTTTCTTT	CASSQVAGGTEAFF
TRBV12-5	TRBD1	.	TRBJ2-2	TGTGCTAGTGGGACAGGGGGCACCGGGGAGCTGTTTTTT	CASGTGGTGELFF
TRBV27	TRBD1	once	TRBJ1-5	TGTGCCAGCTCAGGGGGTTATAGCAATCAGCCCCAGCATTTT	CASSGGYSNQPQHF
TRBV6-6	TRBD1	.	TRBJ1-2	TGTGCCAGCAGTTACGAAGAGGGGGCTGTCTATGGCTACACCTTC	CASSYEEGAVYGYTF
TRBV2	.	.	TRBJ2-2	TGTGCCAGCAGTGAAGAACTTGCCGTCTGGGGGGCGGGGACCGGGGAGCTGTTTTTT	CASSEELAVWGAGTGELFF
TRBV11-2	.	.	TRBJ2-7	TGTGCCAGCAGCTGGGGCGGGACGGTAGTGACCTACGAGCAGTACTTC	CASSWGGTVVTYEQYF
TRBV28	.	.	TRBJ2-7	TGTGCCAGCAGTTCGGGACAATCCTACGAGCAGTACTTC	CASSSGQSYEQYF
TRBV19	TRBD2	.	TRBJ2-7	TGTGCCAGTAGTAGCGGGGGGGCCTACGAGCAGTACTTC	CASSSGGAYEQYF
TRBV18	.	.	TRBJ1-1	TGTGCCAGCTCACCAGGCACTGAAGCTTTCTTT	CASSPGTEAFF
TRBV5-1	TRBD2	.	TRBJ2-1	TGCGCCAGCAGCCTCAGACTAGCCCCTGTATTGAACAATGAGCAGTTCTTC	CASSLRLAPVLNNEQFF
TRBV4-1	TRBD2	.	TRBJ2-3	TGCGCCAGCAGCCCCCCTGGGCTAGCGGGAGGGCGGAAGGCGCAGTATTTT	CASSPPGLAGGRKAQYF
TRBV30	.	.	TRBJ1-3	TGTGCCTGGAGTGGGAGCTCTGGAAACACCATATATTTT	CAWSGSSGNTIYF
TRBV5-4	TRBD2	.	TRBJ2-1	TGTGCCAGCAGCTTGACTAGCGGGGGGCAGTTCTTC	CASSLTSGGQFF
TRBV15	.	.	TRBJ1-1	TGTGCCACCAGCAGTCAAATCCTATCTACAGGGTGGGGGACTGAAGCTTTCTTT	CATSSQILSTGWGTEAFF
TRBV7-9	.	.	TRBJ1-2	TGTGCCAGCAGGACACCCGGATCCTATGGCTACACCTTC	CASRTPGSYGYTF
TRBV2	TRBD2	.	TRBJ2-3	TGTGCCAGCTCCCTGACTAGCGGCACAGATACGCAGTATTTT	CASSLTSGTDTQYF
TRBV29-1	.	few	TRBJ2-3	TGCAGCGTTGATCGGATAGGGAATTCTGCAGATACGCAGTATTTT	CSVDRIGNSADTQYF
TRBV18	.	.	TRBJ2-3	TGTGCCAGCTCACCACTGGGGCGCACAGATACGCAGTATTTT	CASSPLGRTDTQYF
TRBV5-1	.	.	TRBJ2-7	TGCGCCAGCAGCTTGGCCAAAGGGATAAGCTCCTACGAGCAGTACTTC	CASSLAKGISSYEQYF
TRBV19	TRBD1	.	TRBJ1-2	TGTGCCAGTAGTATAGATCTGACAGGGGGCGGCTACACCTTC	CASSIDLTGGGYTF
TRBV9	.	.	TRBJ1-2	TGTGCCAGCAGCGTAGCTAACTATGGCTACACCTTC	CASSVANYGYTF
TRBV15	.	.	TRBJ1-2	TGTGCCACCAGCAGAGCCGGGACAACCTATGGCTACACCTTC	CATSRAGTTYGYTF
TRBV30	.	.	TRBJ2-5	TGTGCCTGGAGTGGCCAGGATTTCTTGACCCAGTACTTC	CAWSGQDFLTQYF
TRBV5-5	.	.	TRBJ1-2	TGTGCCAGCAGCTTGACAGCTAACTATGGCTACACCTTC	CASSLTANYGYTF
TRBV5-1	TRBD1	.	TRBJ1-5	TGCGCCAGCAGCTTGCAGGGGGACAGCAATCAGCCCCAGCATTTT	CASSLQGDSNQPQHF
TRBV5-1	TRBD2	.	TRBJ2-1	TGCGCCAGCAGCCCCGGGACTAGCGGGAGGTGGGGTGAGCAGTTCTTC	CASSPGTSGRWGEQFF
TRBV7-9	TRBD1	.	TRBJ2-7	TGTGCCAGCAGCCGGACAGGGGGCGCCTACGAGCAGTACTTC	CASSRTGGAYEQYF
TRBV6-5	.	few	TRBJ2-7	TGTGCCAGCTGCCAGGGGGGAGAGGGGATATACGAGCAGTACTTC	CASCQGGEGIYEQYF